This T cell receptor (beta chain) was documented in a study of T cells after yellow fever vaccination. 5'RACE template switching produced TCR cDNA carrying a universal primer site and UMIs. TCRdb independently ran MiXCR on the 5' RACE reads; one entry per CDR3 protein. The sample has around 590,000 distinct CDR3 sequences, approximately 13% seen once. The sequence came from a man aged 25-45 years who received the YFV17D yellow fever vaccine. The material was PBMCs, obtained on the day of the yellow fever booster vaccination.

CDR3 protein: CASSLGVGQGYEQYF. The CDR3 DNA reads as TGTGCCAGCAGCTTAGGAGTGGGACAGGGGTACGAGCAGTACTTC. This chain joins TRBV7-8 and TRBJ2-7; 10 bases fit TRBD1. This CDR3 contains 15 residues. The V segment lost 1 base and the J segment 4 bases; nucleotides outside the gene matches: 4. Germline loops: CDR1 SGHVS, CDR2 FQNEAQ.